This T cell receptor beta chain appears in the sequencing data of a study of cytomegalovirus exposure and HLA in healthy donors (TCRdb year 2017). Regarding the study in general: In an earlier analysis of 587 of the donors, under 300 Gb of sequence data and 90 million to 120 million unique TCR beta sequences from approximately 180 million T cells were reported. The genetic ancestry cluster associated with self-reported Caucasian donors included about four fifths of the roughly 380 genotyped donors. A later genetic analysis used genome-wide SNP genotypes for about 60% of the roughly 670 donors, treating that subset as a discovery cohort. The number of typed donors differed by locus: roughly 620-630 for A, B, C, DRB1 and DQB1; 500 to 550 for DQA1; approximately 600 for DPA1; and 400 to 480 for DPB1. Roughly 300 gigabases of sequencing data and about 92 million unique TCR sequences made up an early release that covered around 640 HLA-typed donors. In the later analysis, no new phenotypic data were used to find candidate immune exposures; instead, reliance was placed on TCR beta sequences and their occurrence across donors. The study profiled the T cell repertoires of hundreds of subjects by immunosequencing and related them to cytomegalovirus serostatus. The study aimed to test whether cataloging public T cell receptors could reveal signatures of past pathogen exposure. Every repertoire in the discovery cohort had been generated on one and the same sequencing platform. About five DR-DQ haplotypes were treated as single units for association and clustering because of strong linkage in the cohort. Both class I and class II loci were covered by HLA typing, at four-digit resolution. Alongside the repertoire data, information on donor age, sex, ethnicity and CMV serostatus was compiled. In an earlier analysis of more than 550 of the donors, high-throughput TCR beta sequencing was used to judge whether each TCR beta V gene segment behaved as functional or pseudogenic. A separate validation cohort of some 130 different subjects was used in addition to the 666-subject first cohort. To predict cytomegalovirus infection status, the study combined high-throughput TCR immunosequencing, statistical association of individual TCRs with disease status, and machine learning. In a later analysis, previously published TCR beta repertoires from roughly 710 donors were re-analyzed and high-resolution HLA genotyping was added so that TCR occurrence patterns could be studied. Among 300 to 450 genotyped donors of the cohort, an average of approximately 250,000 unique TCR beta nucleotide sequences were sequenced per donor, about a sixth of them non-productive.

Results and caveats for the whole study, not just this receptor: Because HLA typing was missing for some donors at each locus, association tests included only the typed subset. CMV serostatus was the only immune exposure information available for the cohort. In vitro tests confirmed that a few of the cytomegalovirus-associated TCR beta chains recognize cytomegalovirus antigens. In a later analysis, the rate of TCR association differed among HLA loci, with DRB1 alleles having the most associated TCRs and HLA-C alleles having the fewest. The classifier was reported to diagnose cytomegalovirus status with high specificity and sensitivity in both the original and validation cohorts. In a later analysis, HLA-associated TCR beta chains showed more clonal expansion and lower generation probabilities than non-associated chains that were equally common. A further reported finding was that TCR beta sequences accurately predicted the HLA-A and HLA-B alleles for most subjects in the first cohort. Specific HLA alleles were associated with roughly 16,000 TCR beta sequences at a false discovery rate of 0.05 in a later analysis. In a later analysis, several top co-occurrence clusters were reported to appear linked to parvovirus B19, influenza, CMV and Epstein-Barr virus. Some IMGT-functional V segments, including TRBV6-2 and TRBV6-3, could not be distinguished by the 87-base-pair reads and were therefore excluded. An earlier analysis of approximately 530 of the donors showed that most TCR beta V segments appeared in productive rearrangements either about 87% or about 30% of the time, which broadly matched IMGT annotations. The earlier analysis of nearly 600 of the donors excluded approximately 17 rarely observed V segments, including chromosome 9 orphons, because counts were too low. Linkage disequilibrium might explain the correlated functional status among segregating V segments, but an unknown experimental factor could not be ruled out. Roughly uniform sequencing depth across donors was assumed in presence/absence analyses, although this assumption may not hold. In a later analysis, most CMV-associated TCR beta chains were found to appear HLA-restricted, with HLA associations seemingly driven largely by CMV exposure. A total of 164 TCR beta chains were listed by the study as associated with cytomegalovirus. Most TCR sequences were observed very rarely across donors, whereas some public TCRs were present in many individuals. When HLA alleles, especially DR and DQ, strongly co-occurred, attributing TCR associations to individual alleles was difficult. A cluster of highly shared sequence variants was judged likely to represent a technical artifact of the sequencing pipeline. In a later genetic analysis, a missense DCLRE1C variant was associated with V-gene and J-gene trimming of TCR beta chains, and the association was replicated in an independent cohort. The authors suggested that the approach could potentially be extended to other disease states and immunological phenotypes. A later genetic analysis reported fewer N-insertions in productive TCRs among donors in an Asian-associated ancestry cluster than the roughly 700-donor mean. This cohort had only TCR beta chains sequenced, and the lack of alpha or paired-chain data limited which features could be detected.

The library was made by the immunoSEQ multiplex PCR assay. For the multiplex PCR, a mixture combining 60 forward primers for TCR Vbeta segments and 13 reverse primers for TCR Jbeta segments was used. The CDR3 region of rearranged TCR beta genes was amplified from genomic DNA by a multiplex PCR assay. Amplified TCR beta libraries were sequenced as 87-base-pair reads on the Illumina HiSeq System. Turning to the authors' computational methods: A later analysis counted approximately 84 million unique TCR beta chains across the 550 to 750 repertoires, and some 11 million of these chains were shared by at least two donors. Raw reads were error-corrected and collapsed into unique sequences by a nearest-neighbor algorithm in which closely related sequences were merged to remove PCR and sequencing errors. V, D and J gene segments were assigned by aligning CDR3 sequences to IMGT reference sequences. For a sequence to be retained, a match of at least six nucleotides was required to both a V gene segment and a J gene segment. Rearrangements were called productive when the CDR3 lacked stop codons and stayed in frame with V and J; all others were non-productive. Following IMGT convention, CDR3 was defined as the stretch from the second conserved V-encoded cysteine up to the conserved J-encoded phenylalanine. The earlier analysis of about 590 of the donors excluded sequences that lacked an unambiguous match to a single V gene segment. An earlier analysis of fewer than 750 of the donors classified V segments as functional when productive rearrangements were above 56.7% and as segregating when the standard deviation between donors was above 5%. A statistical classification framework was built to diagnose cytomegalovirus status from the catalog of TCR beta chain sequences. V and J gene assignment, in a later analysis, came from comparing TCR nucleotide sequences with IMGT/GENE-DB human TR gene sequences. In a later analysis, CDR3 sequences and most-parsimonious VDJ recombination scenarios were assigned using the TCRdist pipeline. In a later analysis, each TCR beta chain was defined by its CDR3 amino acid sequence together with its V-gene family, and reads lacking a unique V-gene family were excluded. As a way to deal with suspected cross-contamination and a sequencing artifact, a later analysis dropped hundreds of nucleotide sequences that were highly shared and had low generation probability. For each public chain, a later analysis derived a clonal expansion index from normalized ranks of inferred template counts within each repertoire. In a later analysis, generation probabilities were computed with a VDJ recombination model fitted to out-of-frame rearrangements, and the resulting probabilities were checked against IGoR. In a later analysis, TCR-TCR, TCR-HLA and TCR-CMV co-occurrence was scored with hypergeometric tests, and a repertoire-size bias correction was applied to TCR pairs. To estimate false discovery rates, a later analysis permuted the HLA or CMV assignments 20 times. In a later analysis, co-occurring TCRs were grouped using DBSCAN, with TCRdist sequence similarity added in when clustering inside HLA-allele-positive subsets. Co-occurrence clustering excluded repertoires with fewer than 30,000 or more than 120,000 public chains, plus five with anomalous nucleotide sharing. The table comes from immuneACCESS by way of TCRdb, which keeps in-frame sequences with V and J called. Part of the clones is missing from these tables; in studies checked, under half for an unresolved V gene and the rest for unknown reasons. The V and J calls and the clone size are those of that table, but D and trimming were determined from the DNA. This sample lists around 130,000 clones; 77% were detected once. The ten largest make up 5.8% of the sample.

The CDR3 covers 15 residues, taking in both the cysteine and the phenylalanine. The only DNA kept is the CDR3, 45 bases in frame from the first base. CDR1 SGHNT and CDR2 YYREEE were looked up in the germline V gene (reference sequence). V and J are trimmed by 0 bases and 2 bases, and the gene matches miss 1 base of the junction. This clone has more than one count but fewer than ten. The target of this receptor is not known. It has no much larger one-base neighbor in the sample; base qualities were not kept. The cohort comprised under 700 healthy bone marrow donors. At the time of sampling, every cohort member was nominally healthy, though immune exposures that went unrecorded were likely present. The donor tested CMV seropositive and was one of the 289 seropositive cohort members. Every donor gave a peripheral blood sample, and the peripheral blood mononuclear cells from that sample were used for TCR beta sequencing. The Qiagen DNeasy Blood Extraction Kit was used to extract genomic DNA from the blood cell samples.

Material: PBMCs. The sequence came from a man younger than 35 in good health and CMV-seropositive. The V gene is TRBV5-4 and the J gene is TRBJ2-5, with 10 bases aligning to TRBD2. Read as DNA, the sequence is TGTGCCAGCAGCTTGGCGACTAGCGGGCAAGAGACCCAGTACTTC. Translated, it gives CASSLATSGQETQYF.